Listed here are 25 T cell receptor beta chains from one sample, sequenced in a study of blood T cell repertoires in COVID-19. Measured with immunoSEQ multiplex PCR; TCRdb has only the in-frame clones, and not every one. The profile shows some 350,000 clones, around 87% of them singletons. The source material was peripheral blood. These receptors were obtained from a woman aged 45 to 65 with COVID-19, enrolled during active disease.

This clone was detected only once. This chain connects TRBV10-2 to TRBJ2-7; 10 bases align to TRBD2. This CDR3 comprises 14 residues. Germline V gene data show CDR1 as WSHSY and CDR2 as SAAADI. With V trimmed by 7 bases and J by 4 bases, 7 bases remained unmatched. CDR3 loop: CASTLAGATYEQYF. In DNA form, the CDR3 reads TGCGCCAGCACGCTAGCGGGAGCCACGTACGAGCAGTACTTC.

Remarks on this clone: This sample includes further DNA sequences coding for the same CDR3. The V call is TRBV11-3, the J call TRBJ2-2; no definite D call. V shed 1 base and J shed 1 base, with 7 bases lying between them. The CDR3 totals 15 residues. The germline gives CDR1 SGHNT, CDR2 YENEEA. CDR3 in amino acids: CASSLGGGNTGELFF. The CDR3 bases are TGTGCCAGCAGCTTAGGCGGCGGGAACACCGGGGAGCTGTTTTTT.

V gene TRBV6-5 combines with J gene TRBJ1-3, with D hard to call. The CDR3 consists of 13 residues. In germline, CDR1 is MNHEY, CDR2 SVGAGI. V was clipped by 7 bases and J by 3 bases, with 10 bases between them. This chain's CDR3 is CASTREIGNTIYF. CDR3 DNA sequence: TGTGCCAGCACGCGGGAGATTGGAAACACCATATATTTT.

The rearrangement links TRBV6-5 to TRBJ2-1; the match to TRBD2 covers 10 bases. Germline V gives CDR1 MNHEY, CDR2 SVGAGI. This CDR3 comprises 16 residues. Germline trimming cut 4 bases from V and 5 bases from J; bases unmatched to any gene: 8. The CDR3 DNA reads TGTGCCAGCAGTTCTTTAGCGGGAGGAGGGAACAATGAGCAGTTCTTC. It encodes CASSSLAGGGNNEQFF.

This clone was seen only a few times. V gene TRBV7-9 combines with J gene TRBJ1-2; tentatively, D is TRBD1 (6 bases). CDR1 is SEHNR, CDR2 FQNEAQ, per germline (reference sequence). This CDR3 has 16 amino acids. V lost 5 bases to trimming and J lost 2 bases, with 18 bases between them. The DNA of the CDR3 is TGTGCCAGCAGCATCTCGGACAGATCCCTCAACTATGGCTACACCTTC. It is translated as CASSISDRSLNYGYTF.

In nucleotides, the CDR3 is TGCGCCAGCAGCTTGGACATCTCGAACACCGGGGAGCTGTTTTTT. Translating it yields CASSLDISNTGELFF. The chain combines TRBV5-1 with TRBJ2-2; D gene unclear. There are 15 residues in the CDR3. Trimming stripped 0 bases from V and 0 bases from J, with 6 bases between. Germline V gene sequence: CDR1 SGHRS, CDR2 YFSETQ.

The CDR3 coding sequence is TGTGCCATCAGTACGACTAGCGGAGGCTACGAGCAGTACTTC. Protein sequence: CAISTTSGGYEQYF. The J gene is TRBJ2-7, the V gene TRBV10-3, with TRBD2 matching over 9 bases. V lost 5 bases to trimming and J lost 3 bases; unmatched junction nucleotides: 5. Per germline, CDR1 ENHRY and CDR2 SYGVKD. CDR3 length: 14 residues.

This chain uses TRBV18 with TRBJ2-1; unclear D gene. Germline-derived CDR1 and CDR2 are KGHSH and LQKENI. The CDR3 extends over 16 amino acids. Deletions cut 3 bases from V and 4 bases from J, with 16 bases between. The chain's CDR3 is CASSPVLRTDYNEQFF. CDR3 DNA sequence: TGTGCCAGCTCACCCGTACTGAGAACCGATTACAATGAGCAGTTCTTC.

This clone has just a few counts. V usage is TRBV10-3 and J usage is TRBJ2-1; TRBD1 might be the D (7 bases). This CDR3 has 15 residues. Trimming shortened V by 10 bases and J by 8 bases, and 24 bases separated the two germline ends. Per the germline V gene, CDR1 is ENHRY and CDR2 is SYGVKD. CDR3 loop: CATAGGRGRDDEQFF. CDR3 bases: TGTGCCACCGCCGGGGGAAGGGGGCGCGACGATGAGCAGTTCTTC.

The CDR3 coding sequence is TGTGCCAGCAGCTTCATCTCCGGGACTAGCCCCACCGGGGAGCTGTTTTTT. Translating it yields CASSFISGTSPTGELFF. This chain uses TRBV7-3 with TRBJ2-2, with 9 bases identical to TRBD2. The CDR3 runs to 17 residues. Trimming at V came to 3 bases and at J to 4 bases, leaving 9 bases not matched to a gene. Germline-derived CDR1 and CDR2 are SGHTA and FQGTGA.

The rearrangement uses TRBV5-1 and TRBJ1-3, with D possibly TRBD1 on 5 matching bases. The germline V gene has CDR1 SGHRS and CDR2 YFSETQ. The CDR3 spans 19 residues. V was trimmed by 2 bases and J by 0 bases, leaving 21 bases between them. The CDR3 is CASSFFSPGRDFSGNTIYF. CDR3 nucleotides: TGCGCCAGCAGCTTCTTTTCCCCGGGACGGGACTTCTCTGGAAACACCATATATTTT.

The CDR3, as DNA: TGCGCCAGCAGCCCCAGGGACTTACTCACTACTGAAGCTTTCTTT. This translates into CASSPRDLLTTEAFF. The chain couples TRBV5-1 to TRBJ1-1; the D gene is possibly TRBD1 (5 bases). The CDR3 sequence is 15 residues long. CDR1 and CDR2 from the germline V gene are SGHRS and YFSETQ. V lost 4 bases and J 5 bases, leaving 18 bases between the germline ends.

The chain's CDR3 is CASSFGGHTEAFF. As DNA, the CDR3 is TGTGCCAGCAGCTTCGGAGGGCACACTGAAGCTTTCTTT. The chain links TRBV7-2 to TRBJ1-1; the D is unclear. The V end lost 3 bases, the J end lost 3 bases, and 8 bases lay between the germline ends. Germline CDR1 reads SGHTA; CDR2 reads FQGNSA. CDR3 size: 13 residues.

CDR3 in amino acids: CASSPPGSQAGQPQHF. The CDR3 coding sequence is TGTGCCAGCTCACCACCAGGCTCACAGGCCGGGCAGCCCCAGCATTTT. The genes are TRBV18 and TRBJ1-5; tentative D call: TRBD1 (5 bases). The germline gives CDR1 KGHSH, CDR2 LQKENI. The length of the CDR3 is 16 residues. The ends were cut back, 0 bases at V and 7 bases at J, with 16 bases in the middle.

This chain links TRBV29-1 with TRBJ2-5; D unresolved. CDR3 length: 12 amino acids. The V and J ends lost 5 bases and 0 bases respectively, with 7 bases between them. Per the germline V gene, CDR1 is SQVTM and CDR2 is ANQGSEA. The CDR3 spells CSVREYQETQYF. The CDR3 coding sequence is TGCAGCGTTCGTGAGTACCAAGAGACCCAGTACTTC.

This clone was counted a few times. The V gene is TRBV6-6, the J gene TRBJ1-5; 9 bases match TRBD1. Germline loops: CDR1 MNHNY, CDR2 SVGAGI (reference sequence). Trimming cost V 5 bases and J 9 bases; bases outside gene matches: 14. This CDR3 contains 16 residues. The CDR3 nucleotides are TGTGCCAGCAGTCCCTCCGGGACAGGGACCACCCTGCCCCAGCATTTT. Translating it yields CASSPSGTGTTLPQHF.

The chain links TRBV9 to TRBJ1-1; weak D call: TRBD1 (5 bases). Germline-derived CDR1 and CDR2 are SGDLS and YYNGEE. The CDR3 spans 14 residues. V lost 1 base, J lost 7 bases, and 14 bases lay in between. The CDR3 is CASSVTGTSDEAFF. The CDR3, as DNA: TGTGCCAGCAGCGTAACCGGGACTTCGGATGAAGCTTTCTTT.

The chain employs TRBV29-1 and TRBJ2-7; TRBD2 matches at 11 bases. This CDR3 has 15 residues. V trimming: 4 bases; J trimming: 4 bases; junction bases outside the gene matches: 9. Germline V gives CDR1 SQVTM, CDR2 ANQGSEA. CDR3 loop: CSVGDSGRARYEQYF. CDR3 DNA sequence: TGCAGCGTTGGGGATAGCGGGAGGGCCCGATACGAGCAGTACTTC.

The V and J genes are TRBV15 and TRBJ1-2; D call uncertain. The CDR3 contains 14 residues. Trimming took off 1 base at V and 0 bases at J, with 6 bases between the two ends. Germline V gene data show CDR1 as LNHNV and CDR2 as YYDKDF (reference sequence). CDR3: CATSRASANYGYTF. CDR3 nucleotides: TGTGCCACCAGCAGAGCCTCTGCTAACTATGGCTACACCTTC.

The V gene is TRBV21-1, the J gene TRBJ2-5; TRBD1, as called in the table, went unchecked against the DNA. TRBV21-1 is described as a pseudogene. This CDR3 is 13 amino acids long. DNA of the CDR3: TGTGCCAGCAGACAGGGAAACCCCTGGACCCAGTACTTC. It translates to CASRQGNPWTQYF.

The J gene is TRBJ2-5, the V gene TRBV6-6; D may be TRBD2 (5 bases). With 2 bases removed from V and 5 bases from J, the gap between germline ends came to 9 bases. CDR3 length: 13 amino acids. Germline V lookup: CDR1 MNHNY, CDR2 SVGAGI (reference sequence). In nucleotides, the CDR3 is TGTGCCAGCAGTTACATAGCGAGGGAGACCCAGTACTTC. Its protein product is CASSYIARETQYF.

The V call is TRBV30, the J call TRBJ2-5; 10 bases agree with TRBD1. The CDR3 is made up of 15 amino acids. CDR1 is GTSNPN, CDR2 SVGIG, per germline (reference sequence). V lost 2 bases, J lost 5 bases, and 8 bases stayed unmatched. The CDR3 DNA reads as TGTGCCTGGAGTCCCAGACAGGGGGCAAGGGAGACCCAGTACTTC. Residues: CAWSPRQGARETQYF.

In DNA form, the CDR3 reads TGCGCCAGCAGCTTGCAGGGGATGTACACTGAAGCTTTCTTT. Residues: CASSLQGMYTEAFF. V usage is TRBV5-1 and J usage is TRBJ1-1; D may be TRBD1 (6 bases). This CDR3 region has 14 residues. In germline, CDR1 is SGHRS, CDR2 YFSETQ. V shed 1 base and J shed 3 bases, with 10 bases lying between them.

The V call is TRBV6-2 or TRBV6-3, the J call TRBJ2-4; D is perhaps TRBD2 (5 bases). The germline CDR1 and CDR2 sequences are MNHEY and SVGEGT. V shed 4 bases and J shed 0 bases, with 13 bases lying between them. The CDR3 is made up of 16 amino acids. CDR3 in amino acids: CASSFSSGLAKNIQYF. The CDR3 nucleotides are TGTGCCAGCAGTTTCTCATCAGGACTAGCCAAAAACATTCAGTACTTC.

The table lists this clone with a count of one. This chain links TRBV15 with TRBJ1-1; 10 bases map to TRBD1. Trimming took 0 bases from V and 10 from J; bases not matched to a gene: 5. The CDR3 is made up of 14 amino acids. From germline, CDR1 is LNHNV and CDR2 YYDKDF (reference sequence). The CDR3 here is CATSRDRDRGTAFF. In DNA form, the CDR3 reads TGTGCCACCAGCAGAGATCGGGACAGGGGTACAGCTTTCTTT.